This T cell receptor (beta chain) was profiled in a study of T-cell memory formation after mild COVID-19. About the research overall: Largely donor-specific sequence clusters came from a couple of donors. The study's findings and limits: Later expanders leaned toward CD4+, whereas clones contracting from day 15 to 85 were balanced CD4/CD8. Some clones that responded turned up in pre-infection memory, which suggests that cross-reactive memory joined in.

CDR3 length: 16 amino acids. Germline trimming cut 3 bases from V and 4 bases from J; bases unmatched to any gene: 7. Germline CDR1 reads DFQATT; CDR2 reads SNEGSKA (reference sequence). On this clonotype: Its target is not known.

TCRdb itself ran the 5' RACE reads through MiXCR, one entry per CDR3 protein. Here the sample spans roughly 380,000 distinct CDR3 sequences, around 27% being singletons. This receptor was obtained from an adult woman who had mild COVID-19 (a few samples of this study predate the infection). Cell type and time point are not known. The sequencing input was PBMCs or a T cell subset sorted from them (not recorded which). The rearrangement joins TRBV20-1 to TRBJ2-3; TRBD2 agrees at 13 bases. In DNA form, the CDR3 reads TGCAGTGCTAGGTCCGGGACTAGCGGGAATTCAGATACGCAGTATTTT. Protein product: CSARSGTSGNSDTQYF.